This entry lists 20 T cell receptor beta chains sequenced from one sample in a study of cytomegalovirus exposure and HLA in healthy donors. The data were produced by immunoSEQ multiplex PCR, yet TCRdb's version contains in-frame clones alone and is incomplete. The sample lists 100,000 to 150,000 clones; more than 70% were seen once. The sequenced sample consisted of PBMCs. All receptors derive from a woman aged 25 to 39 in good health and CMV-seronegative.

V and J are TRBV9 and TRBJ1-3; no reliable D call. This CDR3 is built from 17 residues. The V and J ends lost 0 bases and 0 bases respectively, with 13 bases between them. Germline V gene data show CDR1 as SGDLS and CDR2 as YYNGEE. The CDR3 DNA reads as TGTGCCAGCAGCGTAGCGCAGGCCGCCTACTCTGGAAACACCATATATTTT. Its translation: CASSVAQAAYSGNTIYF.

V usage is TRBV7-3 and J usage is TRBJ1-3, with no clear D. V was pared by 4 bases and J by 1 base, with 11 bases between. Germline V gene sequence: CDR1 SGHTA, CDR2 FQGTGA. The CDR3 runs to 15 residues. CDR3: CASSSTGGSGNTIYF. The CDR3 DNA reads as TGTGCCAGCAGCTCCACGGGTGGATCTGGAAACACCATATATTTT.

A single count supports this clone. The genes are TRBV7-6 and TRBJ2-6, with 11 bases that match TRBD1. Germline V CDR1 and CDR2: SGHVS, FNYEAQ. This CDR3 is 17 amino acids long. The ends lost 5 bases at V and 0 bases at J; junction bases unmatched: 3. DNA for the CDR3: TGTGCCAGCAGCGGGGGACAGGGGGGCTCTGGGGCCAACGTCCTGACTTTC. As protein: CASSGGQGGSGANVLTF.

The chain carries TRBV21-1 and TRBJ1-4; the table's TRBD1 call for D was not verified on the DNA. TRBV21-1 counts as a pseudogene. The CDR3 totals 15 residues. The CDR3 sequence is CASVRGQGREEKLFF. The CDR3, as DNA: TGTGCCAGCGTCCGGGGACAGGGAAGGGAGGAAAAACTGTTTTTT.

This chain joins TRBV6-5 and TRBJ2-7, with 7 bases matching TRBD1. The junction had 6 bases not matched to a gene; V was cut back by 4 bases and J by 0 bases. Germline V gene lookup returns CDR1 MNHEY and CDR2 SVGAGI. The CDR3 extends over 15 amino acids. The CDR3 sequence is CASSLTTGSSYEQYF. The CDR3 DNA reads TGTGCCAGCAGTTTGACGACAGGGAGCTCCTACGAGCAGTACTTC.

Note on this clone: The junction shows a germline mismatch at one end, possibly a read error. The J gene is TRBJ1-5, the V gene TRBV7-2; D is uncertain. The CDR3 length is 15 residues. Germline V CDR1 and CDR2: SGHTA, FQGNSA. The CDR3 spells CASSLIGLLNQPPHF. For the CDR3, the DNA is TGTGCCAGCAGCTTAATCGGACTCCTTAATCAGCCCCCGCATTTT.

The rearrangement uses TRBV4-1 and TRBJ1-5; D might be TRBD1 (5 bases). V was trimmed by 0 bases and J by 0 bases, leaving 6 bases between them. Per the germline V gene, CDR1 is MGHRA and CDR2 is YSYEKL. There are 15 residues in the CDR3. In DNA, the CDR3 is TGCGCCAGCAGCCAAGAAAGGGGTAGCAATCAGCCCCAGCATTTT. This gives the protein CASSQERGSNQPQHF.

The chain recombines TRBV5-4 with TRBJ2-7; tentative D call: TRBD2 (5 bases). Per germline, CDR1 SGHNT and CDR2 YYREEE (reference sequence). The CDR3 is 14 residues long. V lost 4 bases to trimming and J lost 0 bases, with 11 bases between them. CDR3 residues: CASSTGIYSYEQYF. The CDR3 bases are TGTGCCAGCAGCACCGGGATTTACTCCTACGAGCAGTACTTC.

The chain recombines TRBV30 with TRBJ2-5; tentative D call: TRBD1 (5 bases). The CDR3 contains 15 residues. V lost 3 bases, J lost 8 bases, and 22 bases lay in between. Looked up from germline, CDR1 is GTSNPN and CDR2 is SVGIG (reference sequence). The DNA of the CDR3 is TGTGCCTGGAGCCCTCAGGGTTTTAATATAAGAACCCAGTACTTC. Protein: CAWSPQGFNIRTQYF.

The chain carries TRBV5-1 and TRBJ2-5, with a tentative D call TRBD1 (7 bases). Germline assignment: CDR1 SGHRS and CDR2 YFSETQ. V was pared by 2 bases and J by 5 bases, with 10 bases between. CDR3 size: 13 residues. The CDR3 loop is CASSFSGGETQYF. CDR3 sequence (DNA): TGCGCCAGCAGCTTCTCAGGGGGGGAGACCCAGTACTTC.

This rearrangement joins TRBV5-4 to TRBJ2-5; 10 positions match TRBD2. CDR1 SGHNT and CDR2 YYREEE come from the germline V gene (reference sequence). V lost 0 bases, J lost 3 bases, and 8 bases stayed unmatched. The length of the CDR3 is 17 residues. CDR3 coding DNA: TGTGCCAGCAGCTTGGGGTTAAGCGGGGGGGCGAAAGAGACCCAGTACTTC. It codes for CASSLGLSGGAKETQYF. Drawing the rest from reference TRBV5-4 and TRBJ2-5, the complete variable domain is ETGVTQSPTHLIKTRGQQVTLRCSSQSGHNTVSWYQQALGQGPQFIFQYYREEENGRGNFPPRFSGLQFPNYSSELNVNALELDDSALYLCASSLGLSGGAKETQYFGPGTRLLVL.

The gene calls are TRBV6-5 and TRBJ1-4; 7 bases align to TRBD1. Germline CDR1 MNHEY, CDR2 SVGAGI. The CDR3 covers 16 residues. V lost 0 bases, J lost 7 bases, and 8 bases stayed unmatched. The CDR3 coding sequence is TGTGCCAGCAGTTACTCATCCGGGACAGTGACTGAAAAACTGTTTTTT. It encodes CASSYSSGTVTEKLFF.

This clone was found once. The chain couples TRBV5-4 to TRBJ1-4; 7 nucleotides align to TRBD1. J gave up 8 bases and V 0 bases, and 4 bases lay outside the gene matches. Germline CDR1 and CDR2: SGHNT and YYREEE (reference sequence). The CDR3 length is 14 residues. CDR3 loop: CASSLDRGREKLFF. CDR3 nucleotides: TGTGCCAGCAGCTTGGACAGGGGACGCGAAAAACTGTTTTTT.

The V gene is TRBV7-8, the J gene TRBJ2-1; 10 positions match TRBD1. V shed 5 bases and J 4 bases; nucleotides not matched to a gene: 5. Germline assignment: CDR1 SGHVS and CDR2 FQNEAQ. The CDR3 spans 15 residues. CDR3 residues: CASSSDRGPYNEQFF. Here the CDR3 DNA reads TGTGCCAGCAGCAGCGACAGGGGGCCGTACAATGAGCAGTTCTTC.

The gene calls are TRBV30 and TRBJ2-2, with TRBD1 identical over 9 bases. In germline, CDR1 is GTSNPN, CDR2 SVGIG (reference sequence). This CDR3 contains 13 residues. V lost 7 bases, J lost 3 bases, and 3 bases stayed unmatched. CDR3 residues: CAYRGLDTGELFF. In DNA, the CDR3 is TGTGCCTACAGGGGGCTGGACACCGGGGAGCTGTTTTTT.

The V and J genes are TRBV20-1 and TRBJ1-1; D remains unclear. V shed 6 bases and J shed 5 bases, with 10 bases lying between them. Germline CDR1 and CDR2: DFQATT and SNEGSKA (reference sequence). The CDR3 runs to 11 residues. CDR3 DNA sequence: TGCAGTGCCAGCCGAGGGACTGAAGCTTTCTTT. Amino acid sequence: CSASRGTEAFF.

The V and J genes are TRBV19 and TRBJ2-7; 10 nucleotides line up with TRBD1. Germline lookup yields CDR1 LNHDA and CDR2 SQIVND (reference sequence). The trim removed 3 bases at V and 6 bases at J, leaving 8 bases unmatched. This CDR3 is built from 15 residues. Here the CDR3 DNA reads TGTGCCAGTAGTATTGGACAGGGGGTAAACGGCGAGCAGTACTTC. Protein sequence: CASSIGQGVNGEQYF.

The DNA for the CDR3 is TGCGCCAGCAGCTTGGCCCTAGCGGGGGCCAATGAGCAGTTCTTC. Translated: CASSLALAGANEQFF. The rearrangement uses TRBV5-1 and TRBJ2-1; TRBD2 aligns across 10 bases. The J segment lost 6 bases and the V segment lost 0 bases, leaving 3 bases of the junction unmatched. The CDR3 loop spans 15 amino acids. Germline-derived CDR1 and CDR2 are SGHRS and YFSETQ.

The J gene is TRBJ1-2, the V gene TRBV19; TRBD1 matches 7 bases. This CDR3 has 13 amino acids. Trimming cost V 4 bases and J 3 bases; bases outside gene matches: 2. In germline, CDR1 is LNHDA, CDR2 SQIVND (reference sequence). In DNA form, the CDR3 reads TGTGCCAGTAGTAAGGGACAGCACTATGGCTACACCTTC. Translation: CASSKGQHYGYTF.

V usage is TRBV7-2 and J usage is TRBJ2-5, with 11 bases identical to TRBD2. The CDR3 consists of 15 residues. The V gene's germline CDR1 is SGHTA and CDR2 FQGNSA. Trimming removed 5 bases from V and 7 bases from J; junction bases left unmatched: 9. The CDR3, as DNA: TGTGCCAGCAGCCGCGGGACTAGCGGTTCAGGGACCCAGTACTTC. It yields the protein CASSRGTSGSGTQYF.